Below, 21 T cell receptor beta chains from the same sample are listed, as sequenced in a study of early T cells in non-severe SARS-CoV-2 infection. One entry per CDR3 protein, called by TCRdb with MiXCR from the 5' RACE reads. The table records about 37,000 distinct CDR3 sequences, approximately 8% of them present only once. Sample: whole blood, taken at baseline. These receptors came from an adult who was a healthcare worker with PCR-confirmed SARS-CoV-2 infection or an uninfected control (not recorded which).

The table lists this clonotype with many counts. The rearrangement joins TRBV6-6 to TRBJ1-1, with D hard to call. The ends were cut back, 0 bases at V and 0 bases at J, with 2 bases in the middle. The CDR3 contains 13 residues. The germline CDR1 and CDR2 sequences are MNHNY and SVGAGI (reference sequence). The CDR3 DNA is TGTGCCAGCAGTTACTCGTTGAACACTGAAGCTTTCTTT. Amino acids: CASSYSLNTEAFF.

This sequence joins TRBV2 and TRBJ1-4; 7 bases agree with TRBD1. This CDR3 region has 14 residues. The junction had 2 bases not matched to a gene; V was cut back by 6 bases and J by 1 base. Germline values: CDR1 SNHLY, CDR2 FYNNEI. The CDR3: CASRRQGTNEKLFF. In nucleotides, the CDR3 is TGTGCCAGCAGGAGACAGGGAACTAATGAAAAACTGTTTTTT.

This clonotype was counted between two and nine times. The genes are TRBV28 and TRBJ1-2; D is perhaps TRBD1 (5 bases). Germline CDR1 and CDR2: MDHEN and SYDVKM. Trimming cost V 9 bases and J 2 bases, with 13 bases left between them. The length of the CDR3 is 13 residues. This CDR3 is CASRTTGNYGYTF. CDR3 DNA: TGTGCCAGTCGGACAACCGGCAACTATGGCTACACCTTC.

There are a few counts of this clonotype. The chain combines TRBV5-1 with TRBJ2-7, with D hard to call. CDR3 size: 11 residues. From germline, CDR1 is SGHRS and CDR2 YFSETQ. V gave up 3 bases and J gave up 3 bases, with 4 bases separating them. The CDR3 region has the DNA TGCGCCAGCAGCTCCCTCTACGAGCAGTACTTC. Translation gives CASSSLYEQYF.

The chain employs TRBV6-2 or TRBV6-3 and TRBJ2-3, with TRBD1 identical over 8 bases. Losses at the gene ends were 2 bases for V and 2 bases for J; bases not matched to a gene: 12. Germline-derived CDR1 and CDR2 are MNHEY and SVGEGT. The CDR3 covers 18 residues. The CDR3 sequence: CASSYRRKTGAATDTQYF. In nucleotides, the CDR3 is TGTGCCAGCAGTTACCGGAGGAAGACAGGGGCCGCCACAGATACGCAGTATTTT.

This clonotype showed up just a few times. The chain has TRBV6-1 and TRBJ1-6; TRBD1 might be the D (5 bases). The CDR3 contains 16 residues. Trimming pared 3 bases from V and 7 bases from J, leaving 16 bases between. Germline V lookup: CDR1 MNHNS, CDR2 SASEGT. The CDR3 DNA reads as TGTGCCAGCAGTGAGTCGGGGCCCTGGAGAAATTCACCCCTCCACTTT. Residues: CASSESGPWRNSPLHF.

This clonotype was detected a few times. The chain couples TRBV20-1 to TRBJ1-1; D is perhaps TRBD1 (6 bases). V dropped 1 base and J dropped 2 bases, with 8 bases sitting between them. The CDR3 runs 13 residues. Germline loops: CDR1 DFQATT, CDR2 SNEGSKA (reference sequence). CDR3 residues: CSARGQANTEAFF. The CDR3, as DNA: TGCAGTGCTAGAGGACAGGCAAACACTGAAGCTTTCTTT.

The rearrangement joins TRBV5-1 to TRBJ1-2; D is possibly TRBD1 (6 bases). The V and J ends lost 1 base and 8 bases respectively, with 15 bases between them. The CDR3 runs 14 residues. CDR1 is SGHRS and CDR2 is YFSETQ in the germline V gene. The CDR3 bases are TGCGCCAGCAGCTTGAACAGGGATATCAACGGCTACACCTTC. It specifies CASSLNRDINGYTF.

This chain uses TRBV20-1 with TRBJ2-1, with 7 bases matching TRBD2. Germline trimming cut 0 bases from V and 3 bases from J; bases unmatched to any gene: 11. CDR1 and CDR2 (germline): DFQATT, SNEGSKA (reference sequence). The CDR3 is made up of 17 amino acids. CDR3 residues: CSARDVTGTTNYNEQFF. CDR3 in DNA: TGCAGTGCTAGAGATGTTACCGGGACTACTAACTACAATGAGCAGTTCTTC.

CDR3 amino acids: CASRTGGITEAFF. CDR3 nucleotide sequence: TGTGCCAGCCGGACGGGGGGGATCACTGAAGCTTTCTTT. The chain links TRBV18 to TRBJ1-1, with D tentatively TRBD1 (5 bases). The CDR3 runs to 13 residues. CDR1 is KGHSH, CDR2 LQKENI, per germline. Deletions cut 8 bases from V and 4 bases from J, with 14 bases between.

This clonotype was recorded a few times. The J gene is TRBJ2-3, the V gene TRBV5-1; 8 bases match TRBD2. Looked up from germline, CDR1 is SGHRS and CDR2 is YFSETQ. The CDR3 length is 15 residues. Unmatched junction bases numbered 9, after V lost 6 bases and J lost 3 bases. As DNA, the CDR3 is TGCGCCAGCACCCCGAGAGGCGGGGGGACAGATACGCAGTATTTT. Translated: CASTPRGGGTDTQYF.

The V call is TRBV11-2, the J call TRBJ2-1, with D possibly matching TRBD2 (6 bases). The germline gives CDR1 SGHAT, CDR2 FQNNGV. V was pared by 5 bases and J by 3 bases, with 17 bases between. This CDR3 is built from 16 residues. The CDR3 protein is CASSLGTLPIYNEQFF. CDR3 bases: TGTGCCAGCAGCCTTGGGACTTTACCAATCTACAATGAGCAGTTCTTC.

This clonotype came up many times. This rearrangement joins TRBV11-2 to TRBJ2-7; D gene uncertain. The CDR3 totals 16 residues. V lost 4 bases to trimming and J lost 2 bases, with 18 bases between them. Per germline, CDR1 SGHAT and CDR2 FQNNGV. CDR3 DNA: TGTGCCAGCAGCTCCCTCCGTCGACCCTTCACCTACGAGCAGTACTTC. It codes for CASSSLRRPFTYEQYF.

This clonotype was observed at least ten times. The CDR3 nucleotides read TGTGCCACCAGTGATTTCCCTGGACAGGGGACTCCCCACAATTCTGAGCAGTTCTTC. Translated: CATSDFPGQGTPHNSEQFF. The V and J genes are TRBV24-1 and TRBJ2-1; 9 bases fit TRBD1. The CDR3 extends over 19 amino acids. Losses at the gene ends were 1 base for V and 9 bases for J; bases not matched to a gene: 18. Germline CDR1 and CDR2: KGHDR and SFDVKD.

The CDR3 DNA reads TGTGCCAGCAGCTCCGACGAAGATACGCAGTATTTT. It codes for CASSSDEDTQYF. V usage is TRBV11-2 and J usage is TRBJ2-3; D is undetermined. Germline-derived CDR1 and CDR2 are SGHAT and FQNNGV. There are 12 residues in the CDR3. V was clipped by 4 bases and J by 5 bases, with 7 bases between them.

This clonotype was detected only a few times. The chain employs TRBV20-1 and TRBJ2-5, with TRBD2 matching over 8 bases. This CDR3 contains 14 residues. Unmatched junction bases numbered 12, after V lost 3 bases and J lost 9 bases. Germline CDR1 and CDR2: DFQATT and SNEGSKA (reference sequence). CDR3 nucleotide sequence: TGCAGTGCTAGGAAGGATGGACTAGCAGCCTCCCAGTACTTC. Protein sequence: CSARKDGLAASQYF.

This clonotype was seen at least ten times. The chain is built from TRBV2 and TRBJ2-1; 9 nucleotides line up with TRBD2. CDR3 length: 14 amino acids. V lost 6 bases, J lost 10 bases, and 10 bases stayed unmatched. CDR1 SNHLY and CDR2 FYNNEI come from the germline V gene. The CDR3 here is CASSELTSGGEQFF. As DNA, the CDR3 is TGTGCCAGCAGCGAGTTGACTAGCGGTGGGGAGCAGTTCTTC.

On this clonotype itself: This clone may be a read error of a much larger clone one base away. V gene TRBV4-3 combines with J gene TRBJ1-2, with D hard to call. V dropped 0 bases and J dropped 4 bases, with 6 bases sitting between them. The CDR3 is 13 amino acids. Germline V gene lookup returns CDR1 LGHNA and CDR2 YSLEER. The CDR3 region is CASSQEDSYGYTF. CDR3 in DNA: TGCGCCAGCAGCCAAGAAGATAGCTATGGCTACACCTTC.

The table lists this clonotype with many counts. The chain employs TRBV11-3 and TRBJ2-2; D unclear. Germline assignment: CDR1 SGHNT and CDR2 YENEEA. The CDR3 runs to 12 residues. The V and J ends lost 5 bases and 4 bases respectively, with 5 bases between them. CDR3 in DNA: TGTGCCAGCAGCGGGATCACCGGGGAGCTGTTTTTT. The encoded protein is CASSGITGELFF.

This clonotype was recorded many times. V gene TRBV6-1 combines with J gene TRBJ2-5; a possible D gene is TRBD2 (6 bases). Germline CDR1 and CDR2: MNHNS and SASEGT. This CDR3 has 13 residues. V dropped 6 bases and J dropped 1 base, with 9 bases sitting between them. CDR3 nucleotide sequence: TGTGCCAGCAGACGGGGGATCCAAGAGACCCAGTACTTC. Its protein product is CASRRGIQETQYF.

This sequence joins TRBV2 and TRBJ1-5, with TRBD1 matching 7 bases. Germline V gives CDR1 SNHLY, CDR2 FYNNEI. V lost 6 bases and J lost 0; bases outside the gene matches: 8. This CDR3 spans 16 amino acids. This CDR3 reads CASSGQDTYSNQPQHF. CDR3 nucleotide sequence: TGTGCCAGCAGCGGACAGGACACTTATAGCAATCAGCCCCAGCATTTT.